This T cell receptor (beta chain) is from a study of shared clonotypes between healthy human individuals. Study-level information: Those who served as donors were a couple of women and a few men between the ages of 18 and 49. Study-level findings and limits: Clonotype sharing among donors was expected to depend on sequencing depth.

Germline V gives CDR1 SEHNR, CDR2 FQNEAQ (reference sequence). The CDR3 contains 13 residues. V lost 5 bases, J lost 7 bases, and 15 bases lay in between. Per the original data handling: ImmunoSEQ sequences covered only the junction and lacked quality scores; filtering therefore differed. Sequenced by immunoSEQ multiplex PCR; TCRdb stores in-frame clones only, minus some. The V and J calls and clone size are taken from that table; D and trimming were inferred from the DNA. The data contain roughly 2,000,000 clones, about 95% of them singletons. On this clone itself: What it binds is unknown.

Naive CD8 cells were CD45RO-negative, positively selected for CCR7, excluding terminally differentiated effector memory CD45RA+ cells. The receptor was isolated from a man between 18 and 35 years old in good health. The rearrangement links TRBV7-9 to TRBJ2-7, with a possible D match to TRBD1 (5 bases). The specimen was naive CD8+ T cells sorted from blood. DNA of the CDR3: TGTGCCAGCAGCCCGCAGGGCCTGTCGGAGCAGTACTTC. Translated: CASSPQGLSEQYF.